Each of the 7 T cell receptor beta chains below was sequenced from the same sample in a study of cytomegalovirus exposure and HLA in healthy donors. With 60 Vbeta and 13 Jbeta primers, the PCR was carried out. Only in-frame clones appear in the TCRdb table, and some are missing; sequencing was by immunoSEQ multiplex PCR. Altogether about 140,000 clones are present, 79% being singletons, with the ten largest covering 6.5%. Material for sequencing was PBMCs. These TCRs come from a middle-aged man in good health and CMV-seropositive.

The chain has TRBV7-9 and TRBJ1-2; 9 nucleotides agree with TRBD1. The CDR3 extends over 15 amino acids. Trimming at V came to 5 bases and at J to 4 bases, leaving 8 bases not matched to a gene. The germline V gene encodes CDR1 SEHNR and CDR2 FQNEAQ (reference sequence). The CDR3 is CASSPRTGDFYGYTF. The CDR3 coding sequence is TGTGCCAGCAGCCCCAGGACAGGGGATTTCTATGGCTACACCTTC.

V and J are TRBV28 and TRBJ1-4, with 10 bases matching TRBD1. V lost 1 base, J lost 7 bases, and 6 bases stayed unmatched. The CDR3 covers 16 residues. CDR1 is MDHEN and CDR2 is SYDVKM in the germline V gene. CDR3 sequence: CASSLFEGTGVEKLFF. The CDR3 coding sequence is TGTGCCAGCAGTTTATTTGAGGGGACAGGGGTTGAAAAACTGTTTTTT.

The rearrangement joins TRBV28 to TRBJ2-5; the match to TRBD2 covers 8 bases. J lost 9 bases, V lost 8 bases, and 14 bases had no gene match. The germline V gene encodes CDR1 MDHEN and CDR2 SYDVKM. The CDR3 is 14 amino acids. The CDR3 loop reads CASSLPGPRGAQYF. The CDR3, as DNA: TGTGCCAGCTCACTCCCGGGTCCGCGGGGGGCCCAGTACTTC.

The CDR3 region is CASSIRQGYGYTF. In nucleotides, the CDR3 is TGTGCCAGCTCAATTCGACAGGGATATGGCTACACCTTC. The chain carries TRBV18 and TRBJ1-2, with 7 bases identical to TRBD1. This CDR3 is built from 13 residues. Germline V lookup: CDR1 KGHSH, CDR2 LQKENI. V gave up 5 bases and J gave up 5 bases; unmatched junction bases: 5.

The table lists this clone with a count of one. Given the absence of the conserved phenylalanine or tryptophan at the CDR3 end, a read error is likely. This chain joins TRBV10-1 and TRBJ1-3, with D perhaps TRBD1 (6 bases). This CDR3 contains 16 residues. Germline CDR1 is WNHNN and CDR2 is SYGVQD (reference sequence). V dropped 3 bases and J dropped 0 bases, with 12 bases sitting between them. CDR3 amino acids: CASSDGTQTSGNTIYL. CDR3 nucleotides: TGCGCCAGCAGTGACGGGACACAAACCTCTGGAAACACCATATATCTT.

The rearrangement uses TRBV5-1 and TRBJ2-1; D is undetermined. The CDR3 is 15 residues long. Trimming took 5 bases from V and 6 from J, leaving 18 bases between them. Germline CDR1 is SGHRS and CDR2 is YFSETQ. CDR3 loop: CASSMSSLPPNEQFF. As DNA, the CDR3 is TGCGCCAGCAGTATGAGTTCGCTTCCCCCCAATGAGCAGTTCTTC.

The rearrangement links TRBV5-1 to TRBJ1-1; D may be TRBD1 (5 bases). Germline-derived CDR1 and CDR2 are SGHRS and YFSETQ. Trimming took off 2 bases at V and 5 bases at J, with 19 bases between the two ends. The CDR3 totals 16 residues. CDR3 sequence (DNA): TGCGCCAGCAGCTTTCCCGGAGTCCGGGGGATAACTGAAGCTTTCTTT. Its translation: CASSFPGVRGITEAFF.